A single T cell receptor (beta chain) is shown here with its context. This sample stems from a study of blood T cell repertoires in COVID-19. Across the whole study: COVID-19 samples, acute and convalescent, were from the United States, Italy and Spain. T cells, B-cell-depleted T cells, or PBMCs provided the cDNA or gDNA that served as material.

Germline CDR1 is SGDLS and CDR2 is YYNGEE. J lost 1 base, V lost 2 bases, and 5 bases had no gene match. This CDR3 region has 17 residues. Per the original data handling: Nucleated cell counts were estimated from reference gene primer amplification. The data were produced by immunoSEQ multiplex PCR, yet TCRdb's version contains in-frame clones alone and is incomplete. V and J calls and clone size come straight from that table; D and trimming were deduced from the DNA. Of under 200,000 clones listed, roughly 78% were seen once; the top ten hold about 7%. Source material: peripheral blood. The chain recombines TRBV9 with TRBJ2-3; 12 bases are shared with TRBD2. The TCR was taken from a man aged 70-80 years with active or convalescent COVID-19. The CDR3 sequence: CASSVPASGGGTDTQYF. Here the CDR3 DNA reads TGTGCCAGCAGCGTTCCGGCTAGCGGGGGGGGCACAGATACGCAGTATTTT.